This T cell receptor beta chain was sequenced during a study of regulatory T cells in long-lasting Graves disease. Unmatched junction bases numbered 6, after V lost 4 bases and J lost 8 bases. The CDR3 totals 16 residues. The germline gives CDR1 SGHNT, CDR2 YENEEA. At least ten counts were recorded for this clonotype. Its target is not known. Stated time point: newly diagnosed GD, antithyroid drugs for less than 3 months. Following extraction of RNA from PBMCs, that RNA was used to make the TCR library. Library construction for TCR beta used iRepertoire HTBI primers and Arm-PCR of CDR3 regions. TCRdb ran MiXCR on the multiplex PCR reads and lists one entry per CDR3 protein. Counted here are 400,000 to 500,000 distinct CDR3 sequences, 11% to 15% occurring once; the ten biggest clones make up around a sixth. Study-wide points: TCR diversity in persistent Graves' patients was below that of newly diagnosed ones.

In addition, the sample was reused for a study of T cells in Graves' hyperthyroidism and ophthalmopathy.

This specimen consisted of peripheral blood mononuclear cells (PBMCs), obtained at new diagnosis, from a patient treated with antithyroid drugs. The TCR comes from a woman aged 45 to 65 with Graves disease. The chain uses TRBV11-3 and TRBJ2-1; TRBD2 matches at 15 bases. The CDR3 DNA is TGTGCCAGCAGCTCCTGGACTAGCGGGAGGGTAGATGAGCAGTTCTTC. It is translated as CASSSWTSGRVDEQFF.